Below, 14 T cell receptor beta chains from the same sample are listed, as sequenced in a study of post-analysis software for immune sequencing data. These receptors' antigens are unknown. Presence of unique molecular identifiers characterized the TCR beta cDNA libraries. One entry per CDR3 protein, called by TCRdb with MiXCR from the PCR reads. The sample records about 200,000 distinct CDR3 sequences, approximately 28% being singletons. Whole-study results and caveats: Relative to controls, patients had 4 or 5 TRBV segments at higher frequency, with TRBV5-6, TRBV5-1 and TRBV20-1 among these.

The sequenced sample was blood. The receptors come from a girl between 2 and 17 years old with multiple sclerosis.

The chain couples TRBV2 to TRBJ1-1; no reliable D call. Trimming took 8 bases from V and 11 from J, leaving 18 bases between them. The length of the CDR3 is 12 residues. Looked up from germline, CDR1 is SNHLY and CDR2 is FYNNEI. Here the CDR3 DNA reads TGTGCCAGCCGCGAAGCTCCAAGGAGGGCTTTCTTT. It is translated as CASREAPRRAFF.

This clonotype was picked up many times. The chain employs TRBV5-6 and TRBJ2-7, with 9 positions matching TRBD1. Germline CDR1 is SGHDT and CDR2 is YYEEEE. The ends lost 1 base at V and 0 bases at J; junction bases unmatched: 5. The CDR3 extends over 16 amino acids. The CDR3 nucleotides read TGTGCCAGCAGCTTGTACGGGACAGGGAGCTCCTACGAGCAGTACTTC. It specifies CASSLYGTGSSYEQYF.

Details on this clonotype: A read error may explain this, as a much larger clone is one base away. V is TRBV29-1 and J is TRBJ2-1, with a tentative D call TRBD2 (5 bases). The CDR3 totals 13 residues. The V gene's germline CDR1 is SQVTM and CDR2 ANQGSEA. CDR3 coding DNA: TGCACCGGGCTAAGGGAGTCTTACAATGAGCAGTTCTTC. Its translation is CTGLRESYNEQFF.

The chain employs TRBV5-1 and TRBJ2-5; D remains ambiguous. This CDR3 spans 14 amino acids. Trimming cost V 5 bases and J 0 bases, with 11 bases left between them. CDR1 and CDR2 from the germline V gene are SGHRS and YFSETQ. CDR3 nucleotide sequence: TGCGCCAGCAGGGCGGTGTCGTACCAAGAGACCCAGTACTTC. Its translation: CASRAVSYQETQYF. The whole variable domain, filled in from reference TRBV5-1 and TRBJ2-5, reads KAGVTQTPRYLIKTRGQQVTLSCSPISGHRSVSWYQQTPGQGLQFLFEYFSETQRNKGNFPGRFSGRQFSNSRSEMNVSTLELGDSALYLCASRAVSYQETQYFGPGTRLLVL.

This clonotype was seen repeatedly, ten times or more. The chain has TRBV29-1 and TRBJ1-1; D remains unclear. This CDR3 spans 11 amino acids. The germline CDR1 and CDR2 sequences are SQVTM and ANQGSEA. The CDR3 sequence is CSASINTEAFF. In DNA, the CDR3 is TGCAGTGCTTCTATAAACACTGAAGCTTTCTTT.

The chain employs TRBV5-1 and TRBJ2-1, with TRBD2 identical over 14 bases. V was pared by 3 bases and J by 4 bases, with 0 bases of the junction left unmatched. The CDR3 spans 15 residues. CDR1 and CDR2 (germline): SGHRS, YFSETQ. CDR3 DNA sequence: TGCGCCAGCAGCTGGACTAGCGGGGGGTACAATGAGCAGTTCTTC. Translating gives CASSWTSGGYNEQFF.

This chain connects TRBV2 to TRBJ2-7; TRBD2 aligns across 7 bases. With 9 bases clipped from V and 6 bases from J, the junction kept 11 bases outside the gene matches. The germline V gene encodes CDR1 SNHLY and CDR2 FYNNEI. CDR3 size: 13 residues. CDR3 DNA: TGTGCCAGATCTGGAGCGGGACCACTCGAGCAGTACTTC. It is translated as CARSGAGPLEQYF.

J is TRBJ2-5 and V is TRBV14, with D maybe TRBD2 (6 bases). Trimming stripped 1 base from V and 5 bases from J, with 14 bases between. The CDR3 runs 15 residues. The germline V gene encodes CDR1 SGHDN and CDR2 FVKESK. This CDR3 reads CASSQVRGPRETQYF. The CDR3 bases are TGTGCCAGCAGCCAAGTGCGGGGACCGAGGGAGACCCAGTACTTC.

This clonotype has a single count. An end of the junction does not agree with germline; a read error may underlie this. The chain combines TRBV15 with TRBJ1-1; 8 bases are shared with TRBD1. Per germline, CDR1 LNHNV and CDR2 YYDKDF (reference sequence). This CDR3 is 16 amino acids long. CDR3 bases: TGTGCCGCCAGCGAAACCCCGACAGGGGAGGGCACTGAAGCTTTCTTT. This gives the protein CAASETPTGEGTEAFF.

This clonotype has a handful of counts. This rearrangement joins TRBV3-1 to TRBJ2-1; D remains unclear. Germline CDR1 and CDR2: LGHDT and YNNKEL (reference sequence). Trimming took 4 bases from V and 4 from J, leaving 11 bases between them. The CDR3 extends over 14 amino acids. In DNA, the CDR3 is TGTGCCAGCAGCCCGACCGGCCCGTACAATGAGCAGTTCTTC. This translates into CASSPTGPYNEQFF.

This clonotype was counted at least ten times. V usage is TRBV5-1 and J usage is TRBJ1-2; D is perhaps TRBD1 (5 bases). Germline V gives CDR1 SGHRS, CDR2 YFSETQ. The V and J ends lost 0 bases and 0 bases respectively, with 15 bases between them. The length of the CDR3 is 17 residues. The CDR3 DNA sequence: TGCGCCAGCAGCTTGGGGGGACGGACGAATGCTAACTATGGCTACACCTTC. The encoded protein is CASSLGGRTNANYGYTF.

This chain uses TRBV29-1 with TRBJ1-4, with a tentative D call TRBD1 (6 bases). V dropped 5 bases and J dropped 6 bases, with 10 bases sitting between them. Looked up from germline, CDR1 is SQVTM and CDR2 is ANQGSEA. This CDR3 is built from 12 residues. The CDR3 sequence is CSVWAGDEKLFF. In nucleotides, the CDR3 is TGCAGCGTTTGGGCAGGGGATGAAAAACTGTTTTTT.

The chain joins TRBV29-1 to TRBJ2-2; 13 bases fit TRBD2. CDR1 and CDR2 (germline): SQVTM, ANQGSEA. V lost 5 bases, J lost 5 bases, and 11 bases stayed unmatched. The CDR3 consists of 17 residues. The CDR3: CSVILAGGTLMTGELFF. The CDR3 nucleotides read TGCAGCGTTATACTAGCGGGAGGGACCCTCATGACCGGGGAGCTGTTTTTT.

This clonotype has only a few counts. The rearrangement joins TRBV6-2 or TRBV6-3 to TRBJ2-1, with D possibly being TRBD2 (7 bases). The ends were cut back, 2 bases at V and 0 bases at J, with 11 bases in the middle. CDR3 length equals 16 residues. Germline V gives CDR1 MNHEY, CDR2 SVGEGT. CDR3 loop: CASSYGGATSYNEQFF. For the CDR3, the DNA is TGTGCCAGCAGTTACGGGGGGGCAACCTCCTACAATGAGCAGTTCTTC.